This T cell receptor (beta chain) was sequenced in a study of identical twins. Whole-study findings and limits: Beta clonotypes that were abundant in cord blood contained fewer insertions, a pattern absent from memory repertoires.

The CDR3 has 15 amino acids. The trim removed 8 bases at V and 3 bases at J, leaving 11 bases unmatched. CDR1 and CDR2 (germline): LNHDA, SQIVND (reference sequence). TCRdb analysed the 5' RACE reads with MiXCR anew, one entry per CDR3 protein. The sample lists more than 250,000 distinct CDR3 sequences, under 9% seen once, with over 2% in the top ten. For this clonotype: What it binds is unknown.

The data were also submitted as part of a second study, on yellow fever vaccine responses in identical twins.

Source material: memory (CD45RO+) T cells sorted from blood. This receptor was taken from a woman between 18 and 30 years old in good health. The chain uses TRBV19 and TRBJ2-7; 9 bases align to TRBD1. The CDR3 DNA reads as TGTGCCAGTGCGGACCAGGGGACAGGGAACTACGAGCAGTACTTC. This translates into CASADQGTGNYEQYF.